Described below is a single T cell receptor (beta chain) sequence and its context. Its target is not known. The junction differs from germline at one of its ends, possibly a read error. These data are taken from a study of blood T cells in healthy people across ages. The germline CDR1 and CDR2 sequences are MNHEY and SVGAGI. The CDR3 has 15 residues. General study findings and limits: Roughly linear declines in TCR beta diversity per million T cells occurred with age. Donor CMV infection status was unknown, possibly confounding age-related changes in expanded clonotypes.

Alongside a J-beta primer mix, a sample-barcoded 5' primer served in a second PCR lasting about 7 to 11 cycles. Sequencing yielded, for each sample, at least 3 million paired-end reads carrying CDR3. TCRdb redid the calling of the 5' RACE reads with MiXCR, one entry per CDR3 protein. The sample consists of 650,000 to 1,000,000 distinct CDR3 sequences, under 40% of them appearing once. The source of this sequence is a man aged 18 to 29 in good health. This chain joins TRBV6-5 and TRBJ2-3; D might be TRBD1 or TRBD2, each matching 6 bases. Sample: blood. Here the CDR3 DNA reads TGTGCCAGCAGCCGCGGGACATATAGCACAGATATGCAGTATTTT. This codes for CASSRGTYSTDMQYF.